Below, 21 T cell receptor beta chains from the same sample are listed, as sequenced in a study of blood T cell repertoires in COVID-19. Only in-frame clones appear in the TCRdb table, and some are missing; sequencing was by immunoSEQ multiplex PCR. This sample has 150,000 to 200,000 clones, with approximately 90% found just once. Sequenced material: peripheral blood. Receptors were obtained from a man between 50 and 59 years old who had recovered from COVID-19.

This clone was seen only once. The chain is built from TRBV7-7 and TRBJ2-5; TRBD1 matches 9 bases. CDR3 length: 15 amino acids. The germline CDR1 and CDR2 sequences are SSHAT and FNYEAQ (reference sequence). Trimming took 5 bases from V and 3 from J; bases not matched to a gene: 7. DNA of the CDR3: TGTGCCAGCAGCACTAACGACAGGGGGAAAGAGACCCAGTACTTC. This encodes CASSTNDRGKETQYF.

The DNA of the CDR3 is TGTGCCAGCAGTCGGACTAGCGGGGCCTACGAGCAGTACTTC. Protein sequence: CASSRTSGAYEQYF. The chain has TRBV6-4 and TRBJ2-7; 12 nucleotides match TRBD2. J gave up 2 bases and V 5 bases, and 1 base lay outside the gene matches. This CDR3 is 14 amino acids long. Germline V lookup: CDR1 MRHNA, CDR2 SNTAGT.

V and J are TRBV6-5 and TRBJ2-2; no clear D gene. V was trimmed by 9 bases and J by 6 bases, leaving 17 bases between them. Germline-derived CDR1 and CDR2 are MNHEY and SVGAGI. This CDR3 spans 14 amino acids. DNA of the CDR3: TGTGCCAGTAGAGGCACTCGACCCTCCGGGGAGCTGTTTTTT. Its translation: CASRGTRPSGELFF.

The chain is built from TRBV28 and TRBJ1-1; D may be TRBD1 (5 bases). There are 14 residues in the CDR3. From germline, CDR1 is MDHEN and CDR2 SYDVKM. V gave up 8 bases and J gave up 3 bases, with 16 bases separating them. The CDR3 sequence is CASFRWKTDTEAFF. For the CDR3, the DNA is TGTGCCAGCTTTCGGTGGAAGACAGACACTGAAGCTTTCTTT.

This rearrangement joins TRBV2 to TRBJ2-7, with 7 bases identical to TRBD2. The germline CDR1 and CDR2 sequences are SNHLY and FYNNEI. The CDR3 length is 14 residues. Germline trimming cut 6 bases from V and 9 bases from J; bases unmatched to any gene: 14. CDR3 loop: CASSGGLQVGRQYF. DNA for the CDR3: TGTGCCAGCAGCGGGGGGTTACAGGTCGGACGGCAGTACTTC.

The rearrangement uses TRBV13 and TRBJ1-3; weak D call: TRBD1 (5 bases). The germline V gene encodes CDR1 PRHDT and CDR2 FYEKMQ (reference sequence). This CDR3 contains 17 residues. Trimming took off 6 bases at V and 4 bases at J, with 22 bases between the two ends. The chain's CDR3 is CASRQTTDRISGNTIYF. In DNA, the CDR3 is TGTGCCAGCAGACAAACGACAGACCGAATATCGGGAAACACCATATATTTT. The full variable domain, completed using reference TRBV13 and TRBJ1-3, is AAGVIQSPRHLIKEKRETATLKCYPIPRHDTVYWYQQGPGQDPQFLISFYEKMQSDKGSIPDRFSAQQFSDYHSELNMSSLELGDSALYFCASRQTTDRISGNTIYFGEGSWLTVV.

This clone is labeled as medium-sized. The chain carries TRBV4-2 and TRBJ2-1, with 7 nucleotides matching TRBD1. The CDR3 spans 18 residues. Trimming took 0 bases from V and 10 from J; bases not matched to a gene: 18. CDR1 and CDR2 (germline): LGHNA, YNFKEQ. The CDR3, as DNA: TGTGCCAGCAGCCAAGACTATACAGGGGTAGGGTCCGGACTGGAGCAGTTCTTC. Translating it yields CASSQDYTGVGSGLEQFF.

Details on this clone: Other nucleotide sequences from this sample produce the same CDR3. This sequence joins TRBV6-5 and TRBJ1-1, with 7 bases lining up with TRBD1. The ends lost 0 bases at V and 3 bases at J; junction bases unmatched: 4. CDR1 and CDR2 (germline): MNHEY, SVGAGI. CDR3 length: 15 residues. The DNA of the CDR3 is TGTGCCAGCAGTTACTCGAACAGGGGTTACACTGAAGCTTTCTTT. Its translation: CASSYSNRGYTEAFF.

This rearrangement joins TRBV11-2 to TRBJ2-1, with D unresolved. CDR1 and CDR2 from the germline V gene are SGHAT and FQNNGV. V dropped 4 bases and J dropped 10 bases, with 8 bases sitting between them. The CDR3 runs 11 residues. CDR3 nucleotide sequence: TGTGCCAGCAGCTCAGTCCAAGAGCAGTTCTTC. It specifies CASSSVQEQFF.

This rearrangement joins TRBV12-5 to TRBJ2-1; tentatively, D is TRBD1 (6 bases). This CDR3 has 15 residues. V gave up 4 bases and J gave up 7 bases, with 17 bases separating them. Germline V gene sequence: CDR1 LGHNT, CDR2 FRNRAP. CDR3 DNA sequence: TGTGCTAGTGGTTCGCTATCCAACACAGGGAATGAGCAGTTCTTC. It codes for CASGSLSNTGNEQFF.

The rearrangement uses TRBV7-2 and TRBJ1-2; D may be TRBD1 (6 bases). The V gene lost 8 bases and the J gene lost 2 bases, with 9 bases spanning the gap. Germline-derived CDR1 and CDR2 are SGHTA and FQGNSA. CDR3 length equals 12 residues. CDR3 sequence: CASVTGNYGYTF. In DNA form, the CDR3 reads TGTGCCAGCGTTACAGGGAACTATGGCTACACCTTC.

The CDR3 region is CASSKGGPKIADTQYF. CDR3 nucleotide sequence: TGTGCCAGCAGCAAGGGGGGGCCGAAAATTGCAGATACGCAGTATTTT. This rearrangement joins TRBV21-1 to TRBJ2-3; the D segment call TRBD2 is taken from the table without a DNA check. TRBV21-1 is labeled a pseudogene. This CDR3 has 16 amino acids.

The chain has TRBV5-1 and TRBJ1-1; D remains ambiguous. The CDR3 has 12 residues. Germline assignment: CDR1 SGHRS and CDR2 YFSETQ. Trimming removed 6 bases from V and 2 bases from J, with 8 bases in between. Here the CDR3 reads CASTGINTEAFF. CDR3 DNA: TGCGCCAGCACGGGGATAAACACTGAAGCTTTCTTT.

The rearrangement joins TRBV6-5 to TRBJ2-1, with D possibly TRBD2 on 5 matching bases. The ends were cut back, 6 bases at V and 4 bases at J, with 16 bases in the middle. This CDR3 is 15 amino acids long. CDR1 is MNHEY, CDR2 SVGAGI, per germline. The CDR3 loop reads CASRAGLSAYNEQFF. In DNA form, the CDR3 reads TGTGCCAGCAGGGCAGGACTCTCGGCATACAATGAGCAGTTCTTC.

This chain links TRBV12-3 or TRBV12-4 with TRBJ2-7, with 10 bases lining up with TRBD2. This CDR3 region has 13 residues. The J segment lost 5 bases and the V segment lost 10 bases, leaving 8 bases of the junction unmatched. The CDR3 DNA follows: TGTGCCACCCGTAGCGGGAGGAGAGACGAGCAGTACTTC. This codes for CATRSGRRDEQYF.

This clone occurred a few times. The chain is built from TRBV2 and TRBJ2-7; TRBD2 matches at 7 bases. V was clipped by 2 bases and J by 1 base; unmatched bases: 8. Germline V CDR1 and CDR2: SNHLY, FYNNEI. The length of the CDR3 is 16 residues. CDR3 coding DNA: TGTGCCAGCAGTGAAAGTGGAGCGGGATTATCCTACGAGCAGTACTTC. This encodes CASSESGAGLSYEQYF.

The chain carries TRBV5-1 and TRBJ2-2; 10 bases match TRBD2. The V segment lost 2 bases and the J segment 3 bases; nucleotides outside the gene matches: 10. CDR3 length: 18 residues. Looked up from germline, CDR1 is SGHRS and CDR2 is YFSETQ. CDR3 DNA sequence: TGCGCCAGCAGCTTCTTTAAAGCGGGGGGGCGTCACACCGGGGAGCTGTTTTTT. It encodes CASSFFKAGGRHTGELFF.

This rearrangement joins TRBV10-3 to TRBJ2-7; 9 nucleotides match TRBD2. Looked up from germline, CDR1 is ENHRY and CDR2 is SYGVKD. The CDR3 sequence is 15 residues long. V lost 2 bases, J lost 0 bases, and 2 bases stayed unmatched. DNA for the CDR3: TGTGCCATCAGTGAGGGCGGGGGGGCCTCCTACGAGCAGTACTTC. It yields the protein CAISEGGGASYEQYF.

This chain uses TRBV7-9 with TRBJ2-7; weak D call: TRBD2 (6 bases). The CDR3 length is 16 residues. Germline CDR1 SEHNR, CDR2 FQNEAQ (reference sequence). V lost 4 bases and J lost 3, with 19 bases in between. CDR3 loop: CASSSTERGGIYEQYF. In DNA, the CDR3 is TGTGCCAGCAGCTCAACCGAACGGGGCGGGATCTACGAGCAGTACTTC.

V is TRBV25-1 and J is TRBJ1-4, with D perhaps matching TRBD1 (5 bases). This CDR3 comprises 11 residues. V lost 5 bases and J lost 12, with 10 bases in between. Germline CDR1 and CDR2: MGHDK and SYGVNS. As DNA, the CDR3 is TGTGCCAGCAGTACAGGATTAGAACTGTTTTTT. This encodes CASSTGLELFF.

This chain joins TRBV7-3 and TRBJ2-1; 12 positions match TRBD2. Germline CDR1 reads SGHTA; CDR2 reads FQGTGA. The CDR3 loop spans 18 amino acids. The junction had 8 bases not matched to a gene; V was cut back by 5 bases and J by 0 bases. The chain's CDR3 is CASSPGTSGRISYNEQFF. For the CDR3, the DNA is TGTGCCAGCAGCCCCGGGACTAGCGGGCGGATCTCCTACAATGAGCAGTTCTTC.